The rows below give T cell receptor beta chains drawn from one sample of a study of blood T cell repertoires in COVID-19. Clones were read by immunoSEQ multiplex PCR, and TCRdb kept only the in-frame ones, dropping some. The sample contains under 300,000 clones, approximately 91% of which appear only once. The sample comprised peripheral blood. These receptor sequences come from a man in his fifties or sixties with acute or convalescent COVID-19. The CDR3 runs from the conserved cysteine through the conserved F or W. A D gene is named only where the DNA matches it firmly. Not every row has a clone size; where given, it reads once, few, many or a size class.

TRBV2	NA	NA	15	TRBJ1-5	TGTGCCAGCAGTGAACAGGGAGGGGGGCAGCAGCCCCAGCATTTT	CASSEQGGGQQPQHF
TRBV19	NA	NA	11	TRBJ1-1	TGTGCCAGCACACAGGGATTTGAAGCTTTCTTT	CASTQGFEAFF
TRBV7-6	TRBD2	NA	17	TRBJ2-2	TGTGCCAGCAGCTTAGGAGTAGCGGGGGGGCGTACCGGGGAGCTGTTTTTT	CASSLGVAGGRTGELFF
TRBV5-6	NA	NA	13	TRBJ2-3	TGTGCCAGCAGCTTTGGGGGCTCAGATACGCAGTATTTT	CASSFGGSDTQYF
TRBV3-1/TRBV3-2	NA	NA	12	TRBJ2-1	TGTGCCAGCAGCCACCAGTACAATGAGCAGTTCTTC	CASSHQYNEQFF
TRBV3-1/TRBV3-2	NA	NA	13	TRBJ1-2	TGTGCCAGCAGCCAAGGGGCCTTCTATGGCTACACCTTC	CASSQGAFYGYTF
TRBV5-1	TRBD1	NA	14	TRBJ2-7	TGCGCCAGCGCCCTCGGACAGGGAAACTACGAGCAGTACTTC	CASALGQGNYEQYF
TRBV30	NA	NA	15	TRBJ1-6	TGTGCCTGGAGTGTACTTAGAGGGCGGAATTCACCCCTCCACTTT	CAWSVLRGRNSPLHF
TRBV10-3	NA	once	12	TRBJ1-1	TGTGCCATCAGTGAGTCGGGGCCTGAAGCTTTCTTT	CAISESGPEAFF
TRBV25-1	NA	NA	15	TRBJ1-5	TGTGCCAGCAGTGTGGAACAGGGAAAGAATCAGCCCCAGCATTTT	CASSVEQGKNQPQHF
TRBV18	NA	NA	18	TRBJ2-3	TGTGCCAGCTCACCCCGGCCCCCGGTCCTAGGGGTTCCAGATACGCAGTATTTT	CASSPRPPVLGVPDTQYF
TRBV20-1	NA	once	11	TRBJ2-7	TGCAGTGCGACAGGGACTTACGAGCAGTACTTC	CSATGTYEQYF
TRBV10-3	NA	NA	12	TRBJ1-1	TGTGCCATCGGCGGGGTGGGGACTGAAGCTTTCTTT	CAIGGVGTEAFF
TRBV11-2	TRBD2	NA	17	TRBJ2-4	TGTGCCAGCAGCTTAGTGGTCGTCGCTAGCGGTTTAAACATTCAGTACTTC	CASSLVVVASGLNIQYF
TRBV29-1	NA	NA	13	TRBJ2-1	TGCAGCGTTGTGGCCAGTTCCTACAATGAGCAGTTCTTC	CSVVASSYNEQFF
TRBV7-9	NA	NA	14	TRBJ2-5	TGTGCCAGCAGCTTACATCTGAGGAGAGAGACCCAGTACTTC	CASSLHLRRETQYF
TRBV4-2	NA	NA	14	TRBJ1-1	TGTGCCAGCAGCCAAGAGCTGCGGAACACTGAAGCTTTCTTT	CASSQELRNTEAFF
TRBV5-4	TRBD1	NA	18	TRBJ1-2	TGTGCCAGCAGCTTGTGGGGGGGGACAGGACTGGGTTATTATGGCTACACCTTC	CASSLWGGTGLGYYGYTF
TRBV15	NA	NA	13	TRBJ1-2	TGTGCCACCAGGGTTCAGGGAAGCTATGGCTACACCTTC	CATRVQGSYGYTF
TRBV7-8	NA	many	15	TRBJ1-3	TGTGCCAGCAGCTTGAGGGAGAGCTCTGGAAACACCATATATTTT	CASSLRESSGNTIYF
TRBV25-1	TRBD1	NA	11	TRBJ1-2	TGTGCCAGCGGGGGACAGTATGGCTACACCTTC	CASGGQYGYTF
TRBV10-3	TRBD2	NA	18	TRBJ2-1	TGTGCCATCAGTGAGTCGTCTAGCGGGGCAAGCTCCTACAATGAGCAGTTCTTC	CAISESSSGASSYNEQFF
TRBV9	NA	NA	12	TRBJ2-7	TGTGCCAGCAGCGTCTTAGACTCCGAGCAGTACTTC	CASSVLDSEQYF
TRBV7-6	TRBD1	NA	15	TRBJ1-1	TGTGCCAGCAGGCTGGGCGGGACAGGGTCCACTGAAGCTTTCTTT	CASRLGGTGSTEAFF